A single sample is the source of the 14 T cell receptor beta chains below, sequenced in a study of OX40 agonist ivuxolimab in advanced cancers. Sequenced by immunoSEQ multiplex PCR; TCRdb stores in-frame clones only, minus some. This table has about 49,000 clones, around 84% appearing once. The material sequenced was CD4+ or CD8+ T cells sorted from blood, taken in a trial of the OX40 agonist ivuxolimab. These receptors all come from an adult with an advanced solid tumor such as melanoma, head and neck, liver or kidney cancer.

The chain has TRBV7-9 and TRBJ1-1, with a possible D match to TRBD1 (5 bases). CDR3 length: 11 residues. Germline values: CDR1 SEHNR, CDR2 FQNEAQ (reference sequence). Trimming left V 1 base short and J 8 bases short, with 5 bases between. This CDR3 reads CASSLGGEAFF. In DNA form, the CDR3 reads TGTGCCAGCAGCTTAGGGGGGGAAGCTTTCTTT.

This chain joins TRBV9 and TRBJ2-6, with D uncertain. Germline-derived CDR1 and CDR2 are SGDLS and YYNGEE. The CDR3 consists of 14 residues. With 3 bases removed from V and 0 bases from J, the gap between germline ends came to 4 bases. This CDR3 reads CASSDVSGANVLTF. The CDR3 DNA reads TGTGCCAGCAGCGACGTCTCTGGGGCCAACGTCCTGACTTTC.

The chain recombines TRBV4-1 with TRBJ1-2; D is unresolved. V lost 0 bases to trimming and J lost 3 bases, with 2 bases between them. CDR3 length: 12 amino acids. Germline V gene lookup returns CDR1 MGHRA and CDR2 YSYEKL. In nucleotides, the CDR3 is TGCGCCAGCAGCCAAGAGGACTATGGCTACACCTTC. Translating it yields CASSQEDYGYTF.

The chain recombines TRBV4-3 with TRBJ2-1, with no clear D. CDR1 is LGHNA, CDR2 YSLEER, per germline. The ends were cut back, 0 bases at V and 6 bases at J, with 12 bases in the middle. The CDR3 loop spans 15 amino acids. The CDR3 sequence: CASSQDLFQINEQFF. CDR3 DNA sequence: TGCGCCAGCAGCCAAGATCTGTTCCAGATCAATGAGCAGTTCTTC.

The J gene is TRBJ1-5, the V gene TRBV30; no definite D call. The V gene lost 1 base and the J gene lost 4 bases, with 11 bases spanning the gap. The CDR3 covers 14 residues. CDR1 and CDR2 from the germline V gene are GTSNPN and SVGIG (reference sequence). The CDR3, as DNA: TGTGCCTGGAGTGCAACGGCGGTTAATCAGCCCCAGCATTTT. Translating it yields CAWSATAVNQPQHF.

This clone ranks as medium-sized. This chain connects TRBV5-5 to TRBJ1-2, with unresolved D. The CDR3 consists of 13 residues. Germline CDR1 SGHKS, CDR2 YYEKEE (reference sequence). V dropped 2 bases and J dropped 5 bases, with 10 bases sitting between them. CDR3 region: CASSFEPGYGYTF. The DNA of the CDR3 is TGTGCCAGCAGCTTTGAACCCGGATATGGCTACACCTTC.

The sample holds one count of this clone. V and J are TRBV28 and TRBJ1-3; D gene ambiguous. V lost 4 bases and J 0 bases, leaving 13 bases between the germline ends. The CDR3 length is 16 residues. CDR1 is MDHEN, CDR2 SYDVKM, per germline. CDR3 nucleotides: TGTGCCAGCAGTTCCCTGGATGGATACTCTGGAAACACCATATATTTT. Its translation: CASSSLDGYSGNTIYF.

The chain carries TRBV4-2 and TRBJ1-2; no definite D call. There are 15 residues in the CDR3. Germline-derived CDR1 and CDR2 are LGHNA and YNFKEQ. Trimming took 0 bases from V and 2 from J, leaving 10 bases between them. CDR3 loop: CASSQEGMGNYGYTF. DNA for the CDR3: TGTGCCAGCAGCCAAGAAGGAATGGGGAACTATGGCTACACCTTC.

This chain connects TRBV6-1 to TRBJ1-1; D is possibly TRBD1 (5 bases). Germline assignment: CDR1 MNHNS and CDR2 SASEGT. V lost 2 bases to trimming and J lost 7 bases, with 11 bases between them. The CDR3 is 13 residues long. The CDR3: CASSESGLSEAFF. The CDR3 nucleotides read TGTGCCAGCAGTGAATCAGGGTTAAGTGAAGCTTTCTTT.

This chain uses TRBV4-1 with TRBJ2-3; no reliable D call. The CDR3 consists of 15 residues. Germline loops: CDR1 MGHRA, CDR2 YSYEKL. Trimming pared 1 base from V and 2 bases from J, leaving 10 bases between. CDR3 sequence reads: CASSQGGEFTDTQYF. CDR3 coding DNA: TGCGCCAGCAGCCAAGGTGGTGAATTCACAGATACGCAGTATTTT.

This chain uses TRBV7-9 with TRBJ1-1, with D perhaps matching TRBD1 (5 bases). Deletions cut 1 base from V and 6 bases from J, with 9 bases between. Germline CDR1 is SEHNR and CDR2 is FQNEAQ (reference sequence). This CDR3 spans 13 amino acids. CDR3 sequence: CASSLGRGAEAFF. In nucleotides, the CDR3 is TGTGCCAGCAGCTTAGGACGGGGGGCTGAAGCTTTCTTT.

This chain connects TRBV4-1 to TRBJ2-2, with D unresolved. CDR1 is MGHRA and CDR2 is YSYEKL in the germline V gene. Trimming left V 4 bases short and J 3 bases short, with 6 bases between. The CDR3 length is 13 residues. The CDR3 protein is CASSPLDTGELFF. DNA for the CDR3: TGCGCCAGCAGCCCCCTAGACACCGGGGAGCTGTTTTTT.

The chain has TRBV19 and TRBJ1-1, with a possible D match to TRBD1 (5 bases). In germline, CDR1 is LNHDA, CDR2 SQIVND (reference sequence). Deletions cut 3 bases from V and 5 bases from J, with 10 bases between. This CDR3 comprises 13 residues. The CDR3 loop reads CASSIGRGTEAFF. DNA for the CDR3: TGTGCCAGTAGTATCGGTCGGGGGACTGAAGCTTTCTTT.

The rearrangement links TRBV4-2 to TRBJ2-3, with 13 bases identical to TRBD2. The V and J ends lost 0 bases and 3 bases, in that order; junction bases with no gene match: 12. This CDR3 has 20 residues. Germline V CDR1 and CDR2: LGHNA, YNFKEQ. CDR3 sequence (DNA): TGTGCCAGCAGCCAAGATATGACTCCGGGACTAGCGGGGTTGACAGATACGCAGTATTTT. Its translation is CASSQDMTPGLAGLTDTQYF.